This TCR beta chain was observed in a study of beta chain features in type 1 diabetes. For the study at large: Across the samples, roughly 98 million sorted cells were examined in total. Regarding the study as a whole: Insertion counts at VDJ junctions were lower in type 1 diabetes patients, who also showed more deletions there.

Investigators reverse transcribed all isolated RNA, so they sequenced expressed TCRB transcripts. Assay used: immunoSEQ multiplex PCR; TCRdb lists only in-frame clones, some missing. The sample lists roughly 150,000 clones; roughly 9% were seen once. Every donor had blood drawn once into heparin, roughly 110 mL on average. By way of CD45RO/CCR7/CD25/CD127/CD95/CD27, the CD4+ regulatory, stem cell-like memory, central memory and naive cells were sorted. As for this clone: Antigen unknown.

The receptor was isolated from a woman younger than 30 in good health. Sequencing used central memory CD4+ T cells from blood.

The CDR3 spells CASTPPGAGGQGEQFF. The CDR3 bases are TGTGCCAGCACCCCGCCCGGAGCGGGGGGGCAGGGTGAGCAGTTCTTC. The chain links TRBV7-2 to TRBJ2-1; TRBD2 matches at 10 bases. V gave up 7 bases and J gave up 9 bases; unmatched junction bases: 15. Germline values: CDR1 SGHTA, CDR2 FQGNSA. This CDR3 has 16 amino acids.